This T cell receptor (beta chain) was obtained from a study of glioma-infiltrating T cells after dendritic cell vaccination. Turning to the study itself: Dendritic cell vaccine was injected intradermally three times, biweekly. Overall study findings and caveats: TCR clonality showed no direct relationship with survival. Only a small number of patients had complete blood and tumor samples.

Assay: immunoSEQ multiplex PCR; the TCRdb copy retains only in-frame clones and omits some. This table has approximately 22,000 clones, around 74% appearing once. Patients had residual fresh-frozen tumor tissue and more than two years of survival data. This clone was counted a single time. The antigen is unknown. This CDR3 has 14 amino acids. The V end lost 3 bases, the J end lost 2 bases, and 10 bases lay between the germline ends. Germline V gene sequence: CDR1 GTSNPN, CDR2 SVGIG (reference sequence). The source was blood, collected before dendritic cell vaccination. The source is a human donor with glioblastoma. J is TRBJ1-4 and V is TRBV30; D ambiguous. The CDR3 reads CAWSHGDTNEKLFF. CDR3 bases: TGTGCCTGGAGCCACGGGGATACTAATGAAAAACTGTTTTTT.